The 29 T cell receptor beta chains listed next were all sequenced from one sample in a study of cytomegalovirus exposure and HLA in healthy donors. The primer mix had 60 Vbeta and 13 Jbeta primers. Libraries were prepared by immunoSEQ multiplex PCR; TCRdb keeps only in-frame clonotypes and omits some of them. This table has about 37,000 clones, 70% to 85% appearing once. The sequencing input was PBMCs. All receptors come from a woman aged 18-29 years in good health and CMV-seropositive.

The chain joins TRBV27 to TRBJ2-7, with 8 bases matching TRBD2. J lost 3 bases, V lost 3 bases, and 10 bases had no gene match. Germline CDR1 and CDR2: MNHEY and SMNVEV (reference sequence). The CDR3 extends over 16 amino acids. In DNA form, the CDR3 reads TGTGCCAGCAGTTTGTTTCCGACTAGCGCATACTACGAGCAGTACTTC. Residues: CASSLFPTSAYYEQYF.

The V gene is TRBV14, the J gene TRBJ1-6; D is uncertain. The CDR3 covers 12 residues. Germline CDR1 is SGHDN and CDR2 is FVKESK. V was cut by 3 bases and J by 9 bases, with 6 bases left in between. CDR3 bases: TGTGCCAGCAGCCAGGAGGCTTCACCCCTCCACTTT. It is translated as CASSQEASPLHF.

The chain couples TRBV4-3 to TRBJ2-1; 11 positions match TRBD2. CDR3 size: 15 residues. Germline CDR1 reads LGHNA; CDR2 reads YSLEER. Unmatched junction bases numbered 3, after V lost 3 bases and J lost 5 bases. DNA of the CDR3: TGCGCCAGCAGCCACCTAGCGGGAGGCGACAATGAGCAGTTCTTC. It codes for CASSHLAGGDNEQFF.

Written as DNA, the CDR3 is TGTGCCAGCAGAGCTCCCCTCTTCGAGCAGTACTTC. This translates into CASRAPLFEQYF. This chain uses TRBV6-5 with TRBJ2-7; D uncertain. The germline gives CDR1 MNHEY, CDR2 SVGAGI. V gave up 6 bases and J gave up 6 bases, with 12 bases separating them. The CDR3 loop spans 12 amino acids.

This clone was observed a handful of times. The J gene is TRBJ2-5, the V gene TRBV2; tentative D call: TRBD1 (5 bases). Matching the DNA end better, TRBJ2-7 makes the J call doubtful. Germline values: CDR1 SNHLY, CDR2 FYNNEI. The CDR3 runs to 13 residues. The CDR3 region is CASSEGGHYEQYF. DNA for the CDR3: TGTGCCAGCAGTGAAGGGGGCCACTACGAGCAGTACTTC.

The chain links TRBV6-1 to TRBJ1-5; D possibly corresponds to TRBD1 (6 bases). This CDR3 spans 14 amino acids. With 4 bases removed from V and 13 bases from J, the gap between germline ends came to 20 bases. Germline V gene lookup returns CDR1 MNHNS and CDR2 SASEGT. The CDR3 reads CASSVWAETGRQHF. CDR3 coding DNA: TGTGCCAGCAGTGTGTGGGCGGAAACAGGGAGACAGCATTTT.

V and J are TRBV25-1 and TRBJ1-4; D is unresolved. Germline V gives CDR1 MGHDK, CDR2 SYGVNS. V was shortened by 2 bases and J by 0 bases, with 13 bases between the two germline ends. There are 17 residues in the CDR3. The CDR3 DNA follows: TGTGCCAGCAGTGAAAACCCCAGATCCACAACTAATGAAAAACTGTTTTTT. It codes for CASSENPRSTTNEKLFF.

The V call is TRBV2, the J call TRBJ2-5, with TRBD1 matching over 9 bases. The CDR3 length is 14 residues. The ends lost 5 bases at V and 7 bases at J; junction bases unmatched: 8. Per germline, CDR1 SNHLY and CDR2 FYNNEI. CDR3 sequence reads: CASSRGQGDVTQYF. CDR3 coding DNA: TGTGCCAGCAGTCGGGGACAGGGTGACGTGACCCAGTACTTC. Full variable domain (outside the CDR3, taken from reference TRBV2 and TRBJ2-5): EPEVTQTPSHQVTQMGQEVILRCVPISNHLYFYWYRQILGQKVEFLVSFYNNEISEKSEIFDDQFSVERPDGSNFTLKIRSTKLEDSAMYFCASSRGQGDVTQYFGPGTRLLVL.

The J gene is TRBJ2-7, the V gene TRBV5-6; unclear D gene. Germline lookup yields CDR1 SGHDT and CDR2 YYEEEE. V was trimmed by 5 bases and J by 0 bases, leaving 12 bases between them. The length of the CDR3 is 14 residues. The CDR3 reads CASRSYPGSYEQYF. The CDR3 nucleotides read TGTGCCAGCAGATCCTACCCGGGCTCCTACGAGCAGTACTTC.

CDR3 protein: CASSVERTRTTHEQFF. As DNA, the CDR3 is TGTGCCAGCAGCGTAGAACGGACTAGAACCACCCATGAGCAGTTCTTC. The rearrangement links TRBV9 to TRBJ2-1, with TRBD2 identical over 7 bases. The germline gives CDR1 SGDLS, CDR2 YYNGEE. With V trimmed by 0 bases and J by 8 bases, 11 bases remained unmatched. The CDR3 runs 16 residues.

The gene calls are TRBV7-2 and TRBJ2-5; the match to TRBD2 covers 11 bases. The DNA end favors TRBJ2-7, so the J call may be wrong. The CDR3 is 15 residues long. Germline V gene sequence: CDR1 SGHTA, CDR2 FQGNSA. CDR3 sequence (DNA): TGTGCCAGCAGCTTAGATAGCGGGGGGGCCTACGAGCAGTACTTC. This sequence encodes CASSLDSGGAYEQYF.

The J gene is TRBJ1-2, the V gene TRBV5-4, with D perhaps TRBD1 (5 bases). Trimming stripped 6 bases from V and 4 bases from J, with 13 bases between. Germline lookup yields CDR1 SGHNT and CDR2 YYREEE (reference sequence). This CDR3 is built from 13 residues. CDR3 loop: CASNRRGGYGYTF. CDR3 nucleotides: TGTGCCAGCAATAGAAGGGGAGGCTATGGCTACACCTTC.

V is TRBV7-9 and J is TRBJ1-1; TRBD1 matches 7 bases. The CDR3 is 13 residues long. Per germline, CDR1 SEHNR and CDR2 FQNEAQ (reference sequence). Trimming at V came to 5 bases and at J to 4 bases, leaving 4 bases not matched to a gene. The CDR3 DNA follows: TGTGCCAGCAGCGGAGCAGGGGGCACTGAAGCTTTCTTT. Translation: CASSGAGGTEAFF.

V gene TRBV7-2 combines with J gene TRBJ2-3; no clear D. Germline CDR1 and CDR2: SGHTA and FQGNSA. CDR3 size: 13 residues. The CDR3 sequence: CATRVLSTDTQYF. In DNA, the CDR3 is TGTGCTACACGGGTCCTGTCCACAGATACGCAGTATTTT.

The V gene is TRBV11-2, the J gene TRBJ2-5, with TRBD2 matching over 10 bases. This CDR3 is 15 amino acids long. Unmatched junction bases numbered 13, after V lost 4 bases and J lost 11 bases. Germline loops: CDR1 SGHAT, CDR2 FQNNGV. The CDR3 spells CASSWTSGHLREQYF. As DNA, the CDR3 is TGTGCCAGCAGCTGGACTAGCGGCCATTTGAGGGAGCAGTACTTC.

The chain combines TRBV6-4 with TRBJ1-2, with D unresolved. Trimming pared 3 bases from V and 7 bases from J, leaving 12 bases between. This CDR3 is 13 amino acids long. In germline, CDR1 is MRHNA, CDR2 SNTAGT. CDR3 loop: CASSETGGSGYTF. CDR3 sequence (DNA): TGTGCCAGCAGTGAAACGGGAGGTAGTGGCTACACCTTC.

The chain recombines TRBV5-6 with TRBJ2-2, with 12 bases identical to TRBD2. The CDR3 totals 18 residues. Germline V gives CDR1 SGHDT, CDR2 YYEEEE. With V trimmed by 3 bases and J by 4 bases, 10 bases remained unmatched. CDR3 in DNA: TGTGCCAGCAGCTATACGACTAGCGGGAGTGGGATCACCGGGGAGCTGTTTTTT. Amino acids: CASSYTTSGSGITGELFF. The complete variable domain, with remaining parts taken from reference TRBV5-6 and TRBJ2-2, reads DAGVTQSPTHLIKTRGQQVTLRCSPKSGHDTVSWYQQALGQGPQFIFQYYEEEERQRGNFPDRFSGHQFPNYSSELNVNALLLGDSALYLCASSYTTSGSGITGELFFGEGSRLTVL.

This chain joins TRBV14 and TRBJ1-1; a possible D gene is TRBD1 (6 bases). Germline loops: CDR1 SGHDN, CDR2 FVKESK. V lost 4 bases to trimming and J lost 3 bases, with 9 bases between them. This CDR3 is built from 13 residues. CDR3 residues: CASSPGQHTEAFF. In nucleotides, the CDR3 is TGTGCCAGCAGCCCAGGACAGCACACTGAAGCTTTCTTT. Together with reference TRBV14 and TRBJ1-1, the CDR3 gives the full variable domain: EAGVTQFPSHSVIEKGQTVTLRCDPISGHDNLYWYRRVMGKEIKFLLHFVKESKQDESGMPNNRFLAERTGGTYSTLKVQPAELEDSGVYFCASSPGQHTEAFFGQGTRLTVV.

The CDR3 loop reads CASKNDRGDTEAFF. The CDR3 DNA follows: TGTGCCAGCAAAAATGACAGGGGGGACACTGAAGCTTTCTTT. The chain uses TRBV6-5 and TRBJ1-1; 9 bases align to TRBD1. Trimming took 7 bases from V and 3 from J; bases not matched to a gene: 6. Germline CDR1 MNHEY, CDR2 SVGAGI. The CDR3 has 14 amino acids.

The chain joins TRBV30 to TRBJ2-3, with D possibly being TRBD2 (6 bases). V was cut by 4 bases and J by 3 bases, with 8 bases left in between. The CDR3 is 12 residues long. Germline V gene sequence: CDR1 GTSNPN, CDR2 SVGIG (reference sequence). This CDR3 is CAWTRGTDTQYF. The DNA for the CDR3 is TGTGCCTGGACTCGGGGGACAGATACGCAGTATTTT.

The chain couples TRBV5-6 to TRBJ2-7, with TRBD1 matching 9 bases. The V gene end was trimmed by 0 bases and the J gene end by 2 bases; junction bases not matched to a gene: 3. Germline assignment: CDR1 SGHDT and CDR2 YYEEEE. The CDR3 is 15 residues long. The CDR3 reads CASSLVRTGAYEQYF. For the CDR3, the DNA is TGTGCCAGCAGCTTGGTCAGGACAGGGGCCTACGAGCAGTACTTC.

This chain links TRBV7-2 with TRBJ1-1; possible D gene TRBD1, 5 bases. V lost 5 bases, J lost 4 bases, and 11 bases lay in between. Germline V CDR1 and CDR2: SGHTA, FQGNSA. The CDR3 runs 13 residues. CDR3 DNA sequence: TGTGCCAGCAGCCTGGGGCGGACCACTGAAGCTTTCTTT. It yields the protein CASSLGRTTEAFF.

This sequence joins TRBV19 and TRBJ2-7, with 7 bases matching TRBD1. The CDR3 sequence is 13 residues long. Germline V lookup: CDR1 LNHDA, CDR2 SQIVND (reference sequence). V lost 5 bases and J lost 6; bases outside the gene matches: 7. The CDR3 bases are TGTGCCAGTAGTCCGACAGGGCCGGGCGAGCAGTACTTC. This sequence encodes CASSPTGPGEQYF.

The rearrangement uses TRBV15 and TRBJ1-4, with 8 bases matching TRBD1. The germline CDR1 and CDR2 sequences are LNHNV and YYDKDF (reference sequence). The CDR3 contains 16 residues. V shed 5 bases and J 7 bases; nucleotides not matched to a gene: 12. CDR3 nucleotide sequence: TGTGCCACCAGCGCAACCGGGACAGGAATGGTTGAAAAACTGTTTTTT. Protein product: CATSATGTGMVEKLFF.

The chain combines TRBV7-2 with TRBJ1-1, with TRBD1 identical over 11 bases. With 5 bases clipped from V and 2 bases from J, the junction kept 4 bases outside the gene matches. This CDR3 region has 15 residues. In germline, CDR1 is SGHTA, CDR2 FQGNSA. The CDR3 DNA sequence: TGTGCCAGCAGCCCCGGGACAGGGGGAAACACTGAAGCTTTCTTT. Residues: CASSPGTGGNTEAFF.

This clone was observed a handful of times. The rearrangement uses TRBV14 and TRBJ1-3; D remains unclear. The CDR3 is 13 residues long. Between the trimmed V and J ends, which lost 10 bases and 1 base, there was a span of 11 bases. Germline loops: CDR1 SGHDN, CDR2 FVKESK. DNA of the CDR3: TGTGCCAATATACTGCGATCTGGAAACACCATATATTTT. This translates into CANILRSGNTIYF.

The gene calls are TRBV6-5 and TRBJ1-3, with no clear D. This CDR3 is built from 13 residues. With 6 bases removed from V and 5 bases from J, the gap between germline ends came to 11 bases. Per the germline V gene, CDR1 is MNHEY and CDR2 is SVGAGI. The CDR3 bases are TGTGCCAGCAGGGAAACACAGCGAAACACCATATATTTT. The encoded protein is CASRETQRNTIYF.

The chain uses TRBV19 and TRBJ1-5, with D unresolved. The length of the CDR3 is 14 residues. From germline, CDR1 is LNHDA and CDR2 SQIVND (reference sequence). V lost 1 base, J lost 0 bases, and 4 bases lay in between. The CDR3 sequence is CASSIAHSNQPQHF. CDR3 in DNA: TGTGCCAGTAGTATAGCCCATAGCAATCAGCCCCAGCATTTT.

This clone was counted between two and nine times. The chain couples TRBV7-2 to TRBJ1-2; TRBD1 matches 7 bases. CDR1 SGHTA and CDR2 FQGNSA come from the germline V gene. This CDR3 comprises 16 residues. The J segment lost 5 bases and the V segment lost 5 bases, leaving 14 bases of the junction unmatched. Here the CDR3 reads CASSQPGMAGGYGYTF. As DNA, the CDR3 is TGTGCCAGCAGCCAACCCGGAATGGCAGGGGGGTATGGCTACACCTTC.